This record looks at one T cell receptor (beta chain) sequence and its context. The antigen is undetermined. This sample stems from a study of Ad26.COV2.S vaccination and SARS-CoV-2 variants. Study summary: Sample donor was a member of the COV1001 Ad26.COV2.S trial arm.

TCRdb's copy holds only in-frame clones and misses some; the assay was immunoSEQ multiplex PCR. Of almost 400,000 clones detected, 89% appear once; the ten largest clones hold over 1.5%. General study results and limits: Placebo recipients trailed vaccine recipients in spike-specific TCR breadth. Substantial breadth in spike-specific CD8+ and CD4+ T cell responses was reportedly seen after vaccination.

Treatment of the sample: roughly 19 received Ad26.COV2.S at low or high dose, single or two shots; about 5 received placebo; per-sample allocation not given. The investigators took samples on day 63 after the first vaccine or placebo injection. An adult of 18-55 years in Boston served as donor. Germline lookup yields CDR1 SEHNR and CDR2 FQNEAQ (reference sequence). V lost 7 bases to trimming and J lost 2 bases; unmatched junction nucleotides: 9. CDR3 length: 15 residues. V and J are TRBV7-9 and TRBJ2-3, with 7 bases lining up with TRBD1. Sequencing was performed on peripheral blood, taken in a trial of Ad26.COV2.S vaccine versus placebo. The source of this sequence is a person aged 18-60 years who received the Ad26.COV2.S COVID-19 vaccine or a placebo. The CDR3 region has the DNA TGTGCCAGCAACAACCCGGGACAGACCACAGATACGCAGTATTTT. Translated, it gives CASNNPGQTTDTQYF.